A selection of T cell receptor beta chains follows, all from one sample in a study of blood T cell repertoires in COVID-19. Profiled with immunoSEQ multiplex PCR; TCRdb holds only in-frame clones, not every one. Of just under 50,000 clones listed, about 92% were seen once; the top ten hold almost 4%. The specimen sequenced was peripheral blood. Receptors originate from a human donor in a cohort sampled during active COVID-19. The CDR3 runs from the conserved cysteine through the conserved F or W.

CDR3 length: 19
V gene: TRBV7-9
CDR3 protein: CASSLRVGQISSGANVLTF

CDR3 length: 14
V gene: TRBV28
CDR3 protein: CASSMEGGQETQYF

CDR3 length: 15
V gene: TRBV5-1
CDR3 protein: CASSLVAADDTEAFF

CDR3 length: 14
V gene: TRBV7-9
CDR3 protein: CASSLGLAEETQYF

CDR3 length: 11
V gene: TRBV6-5
CDR3 protein: CASTGQPEAFF

CDR3 length: 17
V gene: TRBV18
CDR3 protein: CASSLGRDRGIHTEAFF

CDR3 length: 15
V gene: TRBV11-2
CDR3 protein: CASSLGGTGLVEAFF

CDR3 length: 16
V gene: TRBV4-1
CDR3 protein: CASSQDLLSKGEKLFF

CDR3 length: 16
V gene: TRBV15
CDR3 protein: CATSRGFSGGQETQYF

CDR3 length: 18
V gene: TRBV19
CDR3 protein: CASSRNGASRGTYNEQFF

CDR3 length: 14
V gene: TRBV6-5
CDR3 protein: CASSTGGPNYGYTF

CDR3 length: 15
V gene: TRBV2
CDR3 protein: CASSGFEGWTGELFF

CDR3 length: 18
V gene: TRBV4-2
CDR3 protein: CASSLTGGQAYGANVLTF

CDR3 length: 21
V gene: TRBV10-3
CDR3 protein: CAIRNRTGATLTASGANVLTF

CDR3 length: 12
V gene: TRBV4-2
CDR3 protein: CASSQELGGYTF

CDR3 length: 16
V gene: TRBV2
CDR3 protein: CASRWGAGAGTDTQYF

CDR3 length: 15
V gene: TRBV6-5
CDR3 protein: CASSSGTSGMREQYF

CDR3 length: 16
V gene: TRBV28
CDR3 protein: CASRLLLTGGKSEAFF

CDR3 length: 16
V gene: TRBV9
CDR3 protein: CASSPNPTRDTGEAFF

CDR3 length: 15
V gene: TRBV7-8
CDR3 protein: CASSFGASGTDTQYF

CDR3 length: 14
V gene: TRBV5-4
CDR3 protein: CASSDRDPRGEQYF

CDR3 length: 13
V gene: TRBV7-2
CDR3 protein: CASSLSNPYEQYF

CDR3 length: 11
V gene: TRBV20-1
CDR3 protein: CSARAAPEAFF

CDR3 length: 14
V gene: TRBV6-5
CDR3 protein: CASRDSETRYGYTF

CDR3 length: 13
V gene: TRBV12-3/TRBV12-4
CDR3 protein: CASSWTSEDEQFF

CDR3 length: 13
V gene: TRBV11-3
CDR3 protein: CASSLVGVETQYF

CDR3 length: 14
V gene: TRBV6-4
CDR3 protein: CASSDSGSSDTQYF

CDR3 length: 15
V gene: TRBV3-1/TRBV3-2
CDR3 protein: CASSQDRGIGSPLHF

CDR3 length: 16
V gene: TRBV6-6
CDR3 protein: CASSYPSSGSPYEQYF

CDR3 length: 14
V gene: TRBV20-1
CDR3 protein: CSASFSGNTGELFF

CDR3 length: 19
V gene: TRBV5-1
CDR3 protein: CASSLPRGLAGVDTGELFF

CDR3 length: 17
V gene: TRBV19
CDR3 protein: CASSTPPTGVGNQPQHF

CDR3 length: 13
V gene: TRBV6-4
CDR3 protein: CASSPEGNYGYTF

CDR3 length: 15
V gene: TRBV15
CDR3 protein: CATSSPTGGPYPQYF

CDR3 length: 17
V gene: TRBV19
CDR3 protein: CASSGTSGWWGTYEQYF

CDR3 length: 12
V gene: TRBV10-3
CDR3 protein: CAVQGLGTEAFF

CDR3 length: 14
V gene: TRBV3-1/TRBV3-2
CDR3 protein: CATASGMWTDTQYF

CDR3 length: 16
V gene: TRBV5-1
CDR3 protein: CASSLVAGVVTETQYF

CDR3 length: 15
V gene: TRBV27
CDR3 protein: CASSFSARGLEKLFF

CDR3 length: 16
V gene: TRBV7-9
CDR3 protein: CASSLDGRGYNQPQHF

CDR3 length: 13
V gene: TRBV5-6
CDR3 protein: CASSLAGLYEQYF

CDR3 length: 16
V gene: TRBV10-2
CDR3 protein: CASMKTIAGAQETQYF

CDR3 length: 14
V gene: TRBV10-3
CDR3 protein: CAIRAGSSNEKLFF

CDR3 length: 12
V gene: TRBV7-9
CDR3 protein: CASSSRDLQAFF

CDR3 length: 14
V gene: TRBV19
CDR3 protein: CASRFVGLDSPLHF

CDR3 length: 14
V gene: TRBV28
CDR3 protein: CASSPPGIPGGYTF

CDR3 length: 14
V gene: TRBV11-1
CDR3 protein: CASSLDTYQETQYF

CDR3 length: 13
V gene: TRBV6-5
CDR3 protein: CASRTINSYEQYF

CDR3 length: 18
V gene: TRBV5-4
CDR3 protein: CASSWGTGLFSVDTEAFF

CDR3 length: 17
V gene: TRBV24-1
CDR3 protein: CATSGGRLAGGSYEQFF

CDR3 length: 17
V gene: TRBV5-1
CDR3 protein: CASSLWASGSSADTQYF

CDR3 length: 17
V gene: TRBV19
CDR3 protein: CASSIARLAGGSYEQYF

CDR3 length: 14
V gene: TRBV2
CDR3 protein: CASRGDRNQETQYF

CDR3 length: 17
V gene: TRBV28
CDR3 protein: CASSLSRGHSGANVLTF

CDR3 length: 15
V gene: TRBV11-3
CDR3 protein: CASSLRGLTADTQYF

CDR3 length: 12
V gene: TRBV5-4
CDR3 protein: CASRNTGTGQFF

CDR3 length: 13
V gene: TRBV12-3/TRBV12-4
CDR3 protein: CASSWTASYEQYF

CDR3 length: 14
V gene: TRBV20-1
CDR3 protein: CSASNPRVNYGYTF

CDR3 length: 15
V gene: TRBV19
CDR3 protein: CASSIPTGGWYGYTF